This entry describes one T cell receptor (beta chain). Its target is unknown. Germline and junction disagree at one end, which may indicate a read error. This record comes from a study of CD8 T cells in Susac syndrome. Study observations and caveats: The authors acknowledged that their TCR sequencing and HLA analysis involved a relatively small number of individuals.

Controls matched for sex and age were healthy donors. A quantity of about 0.45 to 1 ug RNA underwent reverse transcription using random hexamers. The amplification used immunoSEQ multiplex PCR on TCR beta CDR3; it spanned 54 Vbeta and 13 Jbeta. TCRdb reprocessed the immunoSEQ multiplex PCR reads with MiXCR, giving one entry per CDR3 protein. The sample consists of roughly 130,000 distinct CDR3 sequences, 90% to 95% of them appearing once. The CDR3 contains 13 residues. The germline V gene encodes CDR1 MNHNS and CDR2 SASEGT. The rearrangement links TRBV6-1 to TRBJ1-1; D remains ambiguous. Sequences were obtained from CD4+ T cells from PBMCs. The TCR sequence derives from a human donor in good health. The CDR3 coding sequence is TGTGCCAGCAACGAGGTGAGGAACACCGAAGCTTTCTTT. This gives the protein CASNEVRNTEAFF.